These T cell receptor beta chains were read from a single sample in a study of identical twins. In TCRdb, the 5' RACE reads were re-called with MiXCR into one record per CDR3 protein. The data show some 300,000 distinct CDR3 sequences, 9% to 15% seen once. The same specimen was also included in a second study, on yellow fever vaccine responses in identical twins.

The material sequenced was CD8+ T cells sorted from blood. Receptors were obtained from a woman under 30 in good health. The CDR3 runs from the conserved cysteine through the conserved F or W. The order of the fields is D gene, clone size, V gene, J gene, CDR3 DNA, CDR3 protein. A D gene is named only where the DNA matches it firmly. Size is omitted from some rows. Given values are once, few, many or a class for expanded clones.

d_call: .; clone_size: many; v_call: TRBV7-6; j_call: TRBJ1-1; cdr3_nt: TGTGCCAGCAGCCCGGCCCCGATGAACACTGAAGCTTTCTTT; cdr3_aa: CASSPAPMNTEAFF
d_call: .; clone_size: .; v_call: TRBV4-1; j_call: TRBJ1-5; cdr3_nt: TGCGCCAGCAGCCAAAGGGACGGGGAAGCCAATCAGCCCCAGCATTTT; cdr3_aa: CASSQRDGEANQPQHF
d_call: .; clone_size: .; v_call: TRBV7-9; j_call: TRBJ1-5; cdr3_nt: TGTGCCAGCAGCTCCGCGGAGTCCGGGCAGCCCCAGCATTTT; cdr3_aa: CASSSAESGQPQHF
d_call: .; clone_size: .; v_call: TRBV5-1; j_call: TRBJ1-2; cdr3_nt: TGCGCCAGCAGCCCTGAGGAGGGGCGATACTATGGCTACACCTTC; cdr3_aa: CASSPEEGRYYGYTF
d_call: .; clone_size: few; v_call: TRBV29-1; j_call: TRBJ2-1; cdr3_nt: TGCAGCGTCCCAGGCGGACCCGACCTTAGCGAGCAGTTCTTC; cdr3_aa: CSVPGGPDLSEQFF
d_call: .; clone_size: many; v_call: TRBV6-1; j_call: TRBJ1-1; cdr3_nt: TGTGCCAGCAGTCCCCACAGCCAGAGCGAAGCTTTCTTT; cdr3_aa: CASSPHSQSEAFF
d_call: TRBD2; clone_size: .; v_call: TRBV3-1; j_call: TRBJ2-7; cdr3_nt: TGTGCCAGCAGCCCCCGTAGGCGGGAGGCCTACGAGCAGTACTTC; cdr3_aa: CASSPRRREAYEQYF
d_call: .; clone_size: few; v_call: TRBV29-1; j_call: TRBJ2-3; cdr3_nt: TGCAGCGTTTTCCTCTGGCTGGTGCAGTCAGATACGCAGTATTTT; cdr3_aa: CSVFLWLVQSDTQYF
d_call: TRBD1; clone_size: .; v_call: TRBV16; j_call: TRBJ1-1; cdr3_nt: TGTGCCAGCAGCCAGCTTCCCGGGACAGGGCCGAACACTGAAGCTTTCTTT; cdr3_aa: CASSQLPGTGPNTEAFF
d_call: .; clone_size: few; v_call: TRBV3-1; j_call: TRBJ2-3; cdr3_nt: TGTGCCAGCACAGAGAGGAGCACAGATACGCAGTATTTT; cdr3_aa: CASTERSTDTQYF
d_call: .; clone_size: many; v_call: TRBV28; j_call: TRBJ2-2; cdr3_nt: TGTGCCAGCAGGGAAATACAGCCTGCGAACACCGGGGAGCTGTTTTTT; cdr3_aa: CASREIQPANTGELFF
d_call: .; clone_size: .; v_call: TRBV6-1; j_call: TRBJ2-2; cdr3_nt: TGTGCCAGCAGCGCGAAGGACACCGGGGAGCTGTTTTTT; cdr3_aa: CASSAKDTGELFF
d_call: TRBD2; clone_size: few; v_call: TRBV15; j_call: TRBJ2-3; cdr3_nt: TGTGCCACCAGCAGGAGGGGACTAGCGTTCACAGATACGCAGTATTTT; cdr3_aa: CATSRRGLAFTDTQYF
d_call: TRBD1; clone_size: .; v_call: TRBV28; j_call: TRBJ2-4; cdr3_nt: TGTGCCAGCAGTTTTCCGACAGGGGAACATCCCCCCGGGAAAAACATTCAGTACTTC; cdr3_aa: CASSFPTGEHPPGKNIQYF
d_call: TRBD2; clone_size: .; v_call: TRBV10-3; j_call: TRBJ2-7; cdr3_nt: TGTGCCATCACCCGGACTAGCGGGACCTCTTCCTACGAGCAGTACTTC; cdr3_aa: CAITRTSGTSSYEQYF
d_call: .; clone_size: .; v_call: TRBV4-1; j_call: TRBJ2-5; cdr3_nt: TGCGCCAGCAGCCAAGAGGGTTGGGAGACCCAGTACTTC; cdr3_aa: CASSQEGWETQYF
d_call: TRBD2; clone_size: .; v_call: TRBV3-1; j_call: TRBJ2-2; cdr3_nt: TGTGCCAGCAGCCCGGGACTAGGCGGGTTCACCGGGGAGCTGTTTTTT; cdr3_aa: CASSPGLGGFTGELFF
d_call: .; clone_size: few; v_call: TRBV5-1; j_call: TRBJ1-4; cdr3_nt: TGCGCCAGCAGCTTGGCCGGGCAGGGAAGTGAAAAACTGTTTTTT; cdr3_aa: CASSLAGQGSEKLFF
d_call: TRBD2; clone_size: few; v_call: TRBV15; j_call: TRBJ2-7; cdr3_nt: TGTGCCACCAGCAGAGATACGGAGGGTAGCGGGAGGAGGTACGAGCAGTACTTC; cdr3_aa: CATSRDTEGSGRRYEQYF
d_call: .; clone_size: many; v_call: TRBV12-3/TRBV12-4; j_call: TRBJ2-7; cdr3_nt: TGTGCCAGCGGAGGGACTCCCTACGAGCAGTACTTC; cdr3_aa: CASGGTPYEQYF
d_call: .; clone_size: .; v_call: TRBV7-9; j_call: TRBJ1-4; cdr3_nt: TGTGCCAGCAGCCATTCCCGGATCAGTCGTGAAAAACTGTTTTTT; cdr3_aa: CASSHSRISREKLFF
d_call: .; clone_size: few; v_call: TRBV7-9; j_call: TRBJ2-3; cdr3_nt: TGTGCCAGCAGCTTAAAGTCCGCGGTAGGAGATACGCAGTATTTT; cdr3_aa: CASSLKSAVGDTQYF
d_call: .; clone_size: .; v_call: TRBV4-1; j_call: TRBJ2-5; cdr3_nt: TGCGCCAGCAGCGGGACGTACCAAGAGACCCAGTACTTC; cdr3_aa: CASSGTYQETQYF
d_call: .; clone_size: .; v_call: TRBV4-1; j_call: TRBJ2-1; cdr3_nt: TGCGCCAGCAGCCAAGTGGATTTCGTCGAGGGTCGGGACAATGAGCAGTTCTTC; cdr3_aa: CASSQVDFVEGRDNEQFF